This T cell receptor (beta chain) originates from a study of blood T cell repertoires in COVID-19. The assay was immunoSEQ multiplex PCR, and TCRdb's table has in-frame clones only and misses some. This sample has 120,000 to 150,000 clones; 88% occur once, and the top ten carry more than 1.5%. The specimen was peripheral blood. The clonotype originates from a woman aged 60-70 years with acute or convalescent COVID-19.

The CDR3 protein is CASSYQEQGPNEKLFF. CDR3 bases: TGTGCCAGCAGTTATCAGGAACAGGGACCTAATGAAAAACTGTTTTTT. V usage is TRBV6-2 or TRBV6-3 and J usage is TRBJ1-4; D might be TRBD1 (6 bases). The CDR3 spans 16 residues. Germline assignment: CDR1 MNHEY and CDR2 SVGEGT. The ends were cut back, 3 bases at V and 3 bases at J, with 14 bases in the middle.